Sequencing of this TCR beta chain was carried out in a study of blood T cell repertoires in COVID-19. Study-wide context: Material from acute and convalescent COVID-19 was sourced from the United States, Italy and Spain.

The CDR3 length is 17 residues. The Seattle site enrolled patients during active infection and followed them longitudinally. Repertoires were generated with immunoSEQ multiplex PCR, while TCRdb's copy carries only in-frame clones and drops some. The sample carries 250,000 to 400,000 clones, about 87% recorded once. This chain connects TRBV21-1 to TRBJ1-2; TRBD1, the table's D call, was not compared with the DNA. TRBV21-1 is marked as a pseudogene. The sample comprised peripheral blood. The TCR originated in a woman aged 25 to 39 with COVID-19, enrolled during active disease. The CDR3 DNA follows: TGTGCCAGCAGCAAACATCCGGACAGGAAGGTATTCTATGGCTACACCTTC. This sequence encodes CASSKHPDRKVFYGYTF.